This T cell receptor beta chain was sequenced for a study of blood T cells in healthy people across ages. CDR3 length: 14 residues. The ends lost 4 bases at V and 9 bases at J; junction bases unmatched: 9. Germline V gives CDR1 MDHEN, CDR2 SYDVKM. The use of a sample-barcoded 5' primer and a J-beta primer mix characterized a second PCR of roughly 6 to 12 cycles. TCRdb reprocessed the 5' RACE reads via MiXCR and lists one record per CDR3 protein. The sample lists hundreds of thousands of distinct CDR3 sequences; more than 20% were seen once. On this clonotype: It may be a read error: a sequence one base away is much more abundant.

The clonotype was recovered from a man aged 65 to 85 in good health. V usage is TRBV28 and J usage is TRBJ2-1, with 7 nucleotides matching TRBD2. Sample: blood. Written as DNA, the CDR3 is TGTGCCAGCAGTTCCTGCGGGAGAATAATTGAGCAGTTCTTC. Translated: CASSSCGRIIEQFF.